The 26 T cell receptor beta chains listed next were all sequenced from one sample in a study of blood T cell repertoires in COVID-19. Sequencing used immunoSEQ multiplex PCR; TCRdb keeps in-frame clones, though not all of them. The profile shows about 200,000 clones, more than 75% of them singletons. The material sequenced was peripheral blood. These receptors all stem from an elderly woman with acute or convalescent COVID-19.

This chain uses TRBV29-1 with TRBJ2-7; a possible D gene is TRBD2 (5 bases). Per germline, CDR1 SQVTM and CDR2 ANQGSEA. V lost 6 bases, J lost 2 bases, and 11 bases lay in between. The CDR3 consists of 12 residues. CDR3 residues: CSVSDGAYEQYF. CDR3 DNA sequence: TGCAGCGTGAGCGACGGGGCCTACGAGCAGTACTTC.

The V call is TRBV10-3, the J call TRBJ2-5; 12 bases line up with TRBD2. Germline V gene data show CDR1 as ENHRY and CDR2 as SYGVKD. J gave up 2 bases and V 6 bases, and 4 bases lay outside the gene matches. The CDR3 extends over 15 amino acids. In nucleotides, the CDR3 is TGTGCCATCAGCCTCGGACTAGCGGGACAAGAGACCCAGTACTTC. This gives the protein CAISLGLAGQETQYF.

The chain couples TRBV7-2 to TRBJ1-3; D possibly corresponds to TRBD1 (5 bases). Per germline, CDR1 SGHTA and CDR2 FQGNSA. The V gene lost 5 bases and the J gene lost 0 bases, with 14 bases spanning the gap. This CDR3 is built from 16 residues. The CDR3 sequence: CASSKQALSSGNTIYF. DNA for the CDR3: TGTGCCAGCAGCAAACAGGCCCTCAGCTCTGGAAACACCATATATTTT.

Remarks on this clone: The same CDR3 can be traced to other DNA sequences in this sample. The chain employs TRBV5-1 and TRBJ1-3; 7 nucleotides align to TRBD1. Losses at the gene ends were 1 base for V and 2 bases for J; bases not matched to a gene: 3. CDR3 length: 15 residues. Germline CDR1 and CDR2: SGHRS and YFSETQ. The CDR3, as DNA: TGCGCCAGCAGCTTGCCAGGGGGAACTGGAAACACCATATATTTT. Its protein product is CASSLPGGTGNTIYF.

The chain joins TRBV7-3 to TRBJ2-1; TRBD2 matches 10 bases. V shed 4 bases and J 6 bases; nucleotides not matched to a gene: 9. This CDR3 is built from 16 residues. Germline V gives CDR1 SGHTA, CDR2 FQGTGA. The CDR3 protein is CASSSRGAGGFNEQFF. CDR3 bases: TGTGCCAGCAGCTCCCGGGGAGCGGGAGGGTTCAATGAGCAGTTCTTC.

Turning to this clone: The sample has other DNA sequences that encode this CDR3 too. CDR3 protein: CASSQGASSYNEQFF. CDR3 sequence (DNA): TGCGCCAGCAGCCAGGGAGCGAGCTCCTACAATGAGCAGTTCTTC. J is TRBJ2-1 and V is TRBV4-3, with D possibly being TRBD2 (5 bases). CDR1 is LGHNA and CDR2 is YSLEER in the germline V gene. Trimming left V 3 bases short and J 0 bases short, with 9 bases between. This CDR3 is 15 amino acids long.

The gene calls are TRBV18 and TRBJ1-2; tentatively, D is TRBD1 (6 bases). Germline CDR1 is KGHSH and CDR2 is LQKENI. With 5 bases removed from V and 7 bases from J, the gap between germline ends came to 17 bases. This CDR3 region has 14 residues. The chain's CDR3 is CASSSSTGTSGYTF. In nucleotides, the CDR3 is TGTGCCAGCTCATCCTCAACCGGGACAAGTGGCTACACCTTC.

The chain couples TRBV28 to TRBJ1-1; 7 positions agree with TRBD1. Germline trimming cut 6 bases from V and 1 base from J; bases unmatched to any gene: 5. The germline CDR1 and CDR2 sequences are MDHEN and SYDVKM. The CDR3 is made up of 14 amino acids. Here the CDR3 reads CASRGTAQNTEAFF. CDR3 nucleotides: TGTGCCAGCAGGGGGACAGCTCAGAACACTGAAGCTTTCTTT.

This clone appeared a single time. V gene TRBV10-1 combines with J gene TRBJ2-3; a possible D gene is TRBD1 (6 bases). The germline V gene encodes CDR1 WNHNN and CDR2 SYGVQD (reference sequence). This CDR3 has 15 residues. Trimming left V 3 bases short and J 1 base short, with 11 bases between. CDR3 loop: CASSEGRGRTDTQYF. In DNA, the CDR3 is TGCGCCAGCAGTGAAGGCAGGGGTCGCACAGATACGCAGTATTTT.

The chain joins TRBV21-1 to TRBJ2-1; the D call TRBD2 from the table was never checked on the DNA. TRBV21-1 is classified as a pseudogene. This CDR3 has 16 residues. DNA of the CDR3: TGTGCCAGCAGCAGACTAGCGGGAGGGGCCTACAATGAGCAGTTCTTC. It translates to CASSRLAGGAYNEQFF.

The rearrangement uses TRBV5-1 and TRBJ2-2; TRBD2 matches at 14 bases. CDR1 SGHRS and CDR2 YFSETQ come from the germline V gene. This CDR3 is 17 amino acids long. The V segment lost 1 base and the J segment 6 bases; nucleotides outside the gene matches: 5. DNA for the CDR3: TGCGCCAGCAGCTTGCCCCAGGGACTAGCGGGAGCCGGGGAGCTGTTTTTT. This translates into CASSLPQGLAGAGELFF.

The chain joins TRBV24-1 to TRBJ1-2; the D gene is possibly TRBD1 (5 bases). There are 14 residues in the CDR3. V was pared by 5 bases and J by 6 bases, with 15 bases between. Germline V CDR1 and CDR2: KGHDR, SFDVKD. The CDR3 DNA reads TGTGCCACCAGTGGGTTGGGGAAAGGGGATGGCTACACCTTC. This translates into CATSGLGKGDGYTF.

The chain has TRBV11-3 and TRBJ2-2, with TRBD2 matching over 11 bases. The CDR3 is made up of 18 amino acids. Germline V lookup: CDR1 SGHNT, CDR2 YENEEA. Germline trimming cut 5 bases from V and 3 bases from J; bases unmatched to any gene: 11. The CDR3 loop reads CASSPRGSGRAYTGELFF. CDR3 coding DNA: TGTGCCAGCAGCCCCCGTGGTAGCGGGAGGGCCTACACCGGGGAGCTGTTTTTT.

The chain links TRBV18 to TRBJ2-1; TRBD1 aligns across 8 bases. Germline assignment: CDR1 KGHSH and CDR2 LQKENI. The CDR3 is made up of 15 amino acids. The V gene end was trimmed by 3 bases and the J gene end by 0 bases; junction bases not matched to a gene: 1. CDR3 bases: TGTGCCAGCTCACCGGACAGGGTCTCCTACAATGAGCAGTTCTTC. Translation gives CASSPDRVSYNEQFF. Together with reference TRBV18 and TRBJ2-1, the CDR3 gives the full variable domain: NAGVMQNPRHLVRRRGQEARLRCSPMKGHSHVYWYRQLPEEGLKFMVYLQKENIIDESGMPKERFSAEFPKEGPSILRIQQVVRGDSAAYFCASSPDRVSYNEQFFGPGTRLTVL.

V is TRBV19 and J is TRBJ2-1; 8 positions match TRBD1. Germline V gene data show CDR1 as LNHDA and CDR2 as SQIVND (reference sequence). The CDR3 runs 15 residues. V shed 7 bases, J shed 4 bases, and the junction held 9 bases outside the gene matches. The CDR3 nucleotides read TGTGCCAGTACCCGGTCTGGACAGGGATACAATGAGCAGTTCTTC. It is translated as CASTRSGQGYNEQFF.

This clone showed up just once. The chain carries TRBV9 and TRBJ2-1; 11 bases match TRBD2. CDR1 SGDLS and CDR2 YYNGEE come from the germline V gene. V was pared by 0 bases and J by 10 bases, with 0 bases of the junction left unmatched. There are 13 residues in the CDR3. CDR3 region: CASSVVAGGEQFF. The CDR3 region has the DNA TGTGCCAGCAGCGTAGTAGCGGGAGGGGAGCAGTTCTTC.

This clone was found once. This rearrangement joins TRBV5-4 to TRBJ2-3; D may be TRBD2 (6 bases). The CDR3 loop spans 15 amino acids. Germline V lookup: CDR1 SGHNT, CDR2 YYREEE (reference sequence). The V end was cut by 9 bases, the J end by 5 bases, with 22 bases between. This CDR3 is CATQYGGDGVDTQYF. CDR3 DNA sequence: TGTGCCACCCAATACGGGGGTGATGGTGTAGATACGCAGTATTTT. Full variable domain (missing parts from reference TRBV5-4 and TRBJ2-3): ETGVTQSPTHLIKTRGQQVTLRCSSQSGHNTVSWYQQALGQGPQFIFQYYREEENGRGNFPPRFSGLQFPNYSSELNVNALELDDSALYLCATQYGGDGVDTQYFGPGTRLTVL.

Only a few counts were recorded for this clone. The chain has TRBV7-2 and TRBJ1-3; 7 bases are a match to TRBD1. The CDR3 consists of 16 residues. Germline CDR1 is SGHTA and CDR2 is FQGNSA. V lost 5 bases and J lost 0; bases outside the gene matches: 7. The DNA for the CDR3 is TGTGCCAGCAGCCCCCGACAGGGCCCCTCTGGAAACACCATATATTTT. It codes for CASSPRQGPSGNTIYF.

This sequence joins TRBV5-4 and TRBJ2-1; tentative D call: TRBD2 (5 bases). The ends were cut back, 6 bases at V and 0 bases at J, with 19 bases in the middle. The CDR3 consists of 17 residues. From germline, CDR1 is SGHNT and CDR2 YYREEE (reference sequence). DNA for the CDR3: TGTGCCAGCAACCTATTTGGTAGCGCGACCTCCTACAATGAGCAGTTCTTC. Translated: CASNLFGSATSYNEQFF.

The chain employs TRBV28 and TRBJ2-1, with 8 bases matching TRBD1. CDR1 is MDHEN, CDR2 SYDVKM, per germline. The CDR3 totals 16 residues. With 4 bases clipped from V and 3 bases from J, the junction kept 8 bases outside the gene matches. The DNA of the CDR3 is TGTGCCAGCAGTTCTCTTGGGACAGGACTCTACAATGAGCAGTTCTTC. Translated, it gives CASSSLGTGLYNEQFF.

This clone was seen a single time. The rearrangement uses TRBV10-3 and TRBJ1-5; a possible D gene is TRBD1 (5 bases). V lost 4 bases, J lost 4 bases, and 14 bases lay in between. CDR1 and CDR2 from the germline V gene are ENHRY and SYGVKD. CDR3 size: 15 residues. The CDR3 loop is CAISVGGGVNQPQHF. The CDR3 coding sequence is TGTGCCATCAGTGTTGGAGGAGGGGTGAATCAGCCCCAGCATTTT.

The J gene is TRBJ1-3, the V gene TRBV10-3; D is ambiguous. The CDR3 is made up of 15 amino acids. The germline V and J ends were trimmed by 0 bases and 0 bases, with 6 bases remaining between them. CDR1 ENHRY and CDR2 SYGVKD come from the germline V gene. In DNA, the CDR3 is TGTGCCATCAGTGAGTCCGCCAGCTCTGGAAACACCATATATTTT. It specifies CAISESASSGNTIYF.

The V gene is TRBV6-1, the J gene TRBJ1-2, with a possible D match to TRBD1 (5 bases). Germline V CDR1 and CDR2: MNHNS, SASEGT. Trimming stripped 2 bases from V and 2 bases from J, with 18 bases between. The CDR3 runs to 17 residues. The CDR3 sequence: CASSEWTYQRGNYGYTF. CDR3 bases: TGTGCCAGCAGTGAATGGACATACCAACGTGGAAACTATGGCTACACCTTC.

The chain employs TRBV2 and TRBJ2-5, with D hard to call. Germline CDR1 is SNHLY and CDR2 is FYNNEI. The CDR3 loop spans 14 amino acids. Trimming pared 5 bases from V and 0 bases from J, leaving 10 bases between. The CDR3 here is CASSRLVYQETQYF. For the CDR3, the DNA is TGTGCCAGCAGTCGGCTAGTCTACCAAGAGACCCAGTACTTC.

The sample holds a few counts of this clone. The rearrangement joins TRBV3-1 (or the pseudogene TRBV3-2) to TRBJ1-4; TRBD1 matches at 7 bases. Germline V gene lookup returns CDR1 LGHDT and CDR2 YNNKEL (reference sequence). Trimming at V came to 1 base and at J to 8 bases, leaving 4 bases not matched to a gene. CDR3 length: 14 amino acids. In nucleotides, the CDR3 is TGTGCCAGCAGCCAAGTACAGGGGCGGGAAAAACTGTTTTTT. Its protein product is CASSQVQGREKLFF.

V gene TRBV9 combines with J gene TRBJ1-2, with D possibly matching TRBD1 (5 bases). Germline V CDR1 and CDR2: SGDLS, YYNGEE. The CDR3 totals 15 residues. Trimming took off 3 bases at V and 6 bases at J, with 18 bases between the two ends. CDR3 loop: CASSEGTGEINGYTF. CDR3 sequence (DNA): TGTGCCAGCAGCGAGGGGACGGGGGAGATCAATGGCTACACCTTC.